The present T cell receptor (beta chain) was sequenced within a study of human T cells and chemical hapten exposure. Across the study: Patch testing placed 0.01% DPC on the upper back, with readings at 6 days.

The time point was: pre-sensitization, week 0. The treatment was: therapeutic diphenylcyclopropenone sensitization with weekly scalp DPC. CDR1 is LGHNA, CDR2 YNFKEQ, per germline. The CDR3 length is 17 residues. The J segment lost 2 bases and the V segment lost 0 bases, leaving 4 bases of the junction unmatched. This clonotype came up many times. As originally analysed: 95,638 TCRs per sample was the median, with a range of 23,224 to 690,600. From the RACE reads, TCRdb called clonotypes with MiXCR, one entry per CDR3 protein. The authors' filters were not applied to this entry. The sample holds some 300,000 distinct CDR3 sequences, roughly 6% seen once.

The source of this sequence is a woman between 18 and 30 years old with alopecia areata. Some clones in this sample may be carry-over from other donors' samples. The material sequenced was whole blood, taken in connection with sensitization to the hapten diphenylcyclopropenone (DPC). V usage is TRBV4-2 and J usage is TRBJ1-4; 9 bases are shared with TRBD1. In DNA form, the CDR3 reads TGTGCCAGCAGCCAAGATCCCACAGGGGGCACTAATGAAAAACTGTTTTTT. This codes for CASSQDPTGGTNEKLFF.